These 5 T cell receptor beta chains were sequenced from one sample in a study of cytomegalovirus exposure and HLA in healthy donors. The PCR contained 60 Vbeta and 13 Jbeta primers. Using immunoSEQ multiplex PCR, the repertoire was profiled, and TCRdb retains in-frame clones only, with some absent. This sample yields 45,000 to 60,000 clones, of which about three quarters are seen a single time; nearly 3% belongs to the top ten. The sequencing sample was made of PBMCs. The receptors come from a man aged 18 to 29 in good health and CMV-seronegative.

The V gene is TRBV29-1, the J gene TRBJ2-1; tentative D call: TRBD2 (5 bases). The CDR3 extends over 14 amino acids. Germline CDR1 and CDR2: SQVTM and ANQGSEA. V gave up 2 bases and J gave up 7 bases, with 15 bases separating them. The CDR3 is CSVESGLRRNEQFF. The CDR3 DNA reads TGCAGCGTTGAATCTGGACTCCGGAGGAATGAGCAGTTCTTC.

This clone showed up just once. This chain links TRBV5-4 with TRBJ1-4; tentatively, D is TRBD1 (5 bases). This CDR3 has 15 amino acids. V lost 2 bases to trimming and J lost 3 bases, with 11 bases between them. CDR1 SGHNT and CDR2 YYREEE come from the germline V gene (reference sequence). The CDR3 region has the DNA TGTGCCAGCAGCTTAGGCAGGGAGGCTAATGAAAAACTGTTTTTT. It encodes CASSLGREANEKLFF.

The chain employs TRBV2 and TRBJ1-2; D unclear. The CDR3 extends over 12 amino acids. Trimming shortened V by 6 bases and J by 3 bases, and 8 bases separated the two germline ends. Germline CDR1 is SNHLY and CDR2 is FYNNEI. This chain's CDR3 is CASRLADYGYTF. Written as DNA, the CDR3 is TGTGCCAGCAGGTTGGCGGACTATGGCTACACCTTC.

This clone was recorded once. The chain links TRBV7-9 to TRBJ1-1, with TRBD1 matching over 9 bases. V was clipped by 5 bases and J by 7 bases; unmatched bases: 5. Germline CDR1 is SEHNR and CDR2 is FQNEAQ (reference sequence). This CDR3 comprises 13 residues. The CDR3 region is CASSAQGAGEAFF. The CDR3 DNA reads TGTGCCAGCAGCGCACAGGGGGCGGGTGAAGCTTTCTTT.

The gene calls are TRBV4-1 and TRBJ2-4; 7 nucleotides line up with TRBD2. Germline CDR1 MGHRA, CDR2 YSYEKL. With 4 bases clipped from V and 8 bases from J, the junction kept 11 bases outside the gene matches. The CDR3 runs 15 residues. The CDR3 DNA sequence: TGCGCCAGCAGCCCTTTCTCCGGACTAGGAGACATTCAGTACTTC. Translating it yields CASSPFSGLGDIQYF.